The 10 T cell receptor beta chains below were found in one sample sequenced in a study of OX40 agonist ivuxolimab in advanced cancers. Data came from immunoSEQ multiplex PCR; TCRdb stores just in-frame clones and leaves some out. The data hold 81,000 or so clones, with about 89% observed a single time. The sample was CD4+ or CD8+ T cells sorted from blood, taken in a trial of the OX40 agonist ivuxolimab. Receptor source: an adult with an advanced solid tumor such as melanoma, head and neck, liver or kidney cancer.

The chain uses TRBV4-3 and TRBJ2-3; no reliable D call. Germline V lookup: CDR1 LGHNA, CDR2 YSLEER. The CDR3 is 13 amino acids. V shed 0 bases and J shed 6 bases, with 7 bases lying between them. Here the CDR3 DNA reads TGCGCCAGCAGCCAAGAGACGGGTGATACGCAGTATTTT. Its translation: CASSQETGDTQYF.

V is TRBV28 and J is TRBJ2-3, with D hard to call. Deletions cut 5 bases from V and 2 bases from J, with 8 bases between. Per germline, CDR1 MDHEN and CDR2 SYDVKM. This CDR3 has 13 amino acids. The CDR3 here is CASSPQTTDTQYF. The CDR3 region has the DNA TGTGCCAGCAGTCCACAGACCACAGATACGCAGTATTTT. Combining the CDR3 with reference TRBV28 and TRBJ2-3 gives the whole variable domain DVKVTQSSRYLVKRTGEKVFLECVQDMDHENMFWYRQDPGLGLRLIYFSYDVKMKEKGDIPEGYSVSREKKERFSLILESASTNQTSMYLCASSPQTTDTQYFGPGTRLTVL.

V is TRBV30 and J is TRBJ1-1; D not resolved. The CDR3 is made up of 13 amino acids. Trimming stripped 0 bases from V and 3 bases from J, with 8 bases between. The germline V gene has CDR1 GTSNPN and CDR2 SVGIG (reference sequence). CDR3 protein: CAWSVAGYTEAFF. The DNA for the CDR3 is TGTGCCTGGAGTGTGGCGGGGTACACTGAAGCTTTCTTT.

The V call is TRBV6-6, the J call TRBJ2-1; D not certain. CDR3 length: 15 residues. Germline CDR1 MNHNY, CDR2 SVGAGI (reference sequence). With 5 bases removed from V and 5 bases from J, the gap between germline ends came to 16 bases. As DNA, the CDR3 is TGTGCCAGCAGTCAACCCGAGGCAACAAACAATGAGCAGTTCTTC. Its protein is CASSQPEATNNEQFF.

V is TRBV27 and J is TRBJ2-7; 7 nucleotides agree with TRBD1. J was trimmed by 2 bases and V by 5 bases; bases with no gene match: 3. Germline V gene lookup returns CDR1 MNHEY and CDR2 SMNVEV (reference sequence). The CDR3 has 13 residues. This CDR3 is CASSTGQPYEQYF. DNA of the CDR3: TGTGCCAGCAGTACGGGACAGCCCTACGAGCAGTACTTC.

CDR3 sequence: CASSLYPPSGYTDTQYF. The DNA of the CDR3 is TGTGCCAGCAGTTTATACCCGCCTAGCGGCTACACAGATACGCAGTATTTT. This chain joins TRBV28 and TRBJ2-3, with TRBD2 matching over 7 bases. Per germline, CDR1 MDHEN and CDR2 SYDVKM. V dropped 1 base and J dropped 2; count of bases not matched to a gene: 9. This CDR3 spans 17 amino acids.

This chain connects TRBV23-1 to TRBJ2-1, with 15 bases fitting TRBD2. TRBV23-1 counts as an open reading frame of uncertain function. The CDR3 is 16 residues long. V lost 3 bases to trimming and J lost 6 bases; unmatched junction nucleotides: 3. The CDR3 reads CASSQRTSGRANEQFF. The CDR3 coding sequence is TGCGCCAGCAGTCAGCGGACTAGCGGGAGGGCCAATGAGCAGTTCTTC.

V is TRBV30 and J is TRBJ2-1; D remains unclear. CDR1 and CDR2 (germline): GTSNPN, SVGIG (reference sequence). This CDR3 contains 11 residues. V lost 0 bases and J lost 9, with 6 bases in between. For the CDR3, the DNA is TGTGCCTGGAGTGTATTAAGTGAGCAGTTCTTC. It translates to CAWSVLSEQFF.

The chain couples TRBV28 to TRBJ1-2; 9 bases agree with TRBD1. Trimming cost V 6 bases and J 7 bases; bases outside gene matches: 9. The CDR3 extends over 14 amino acids. CDR1 and CDR2 (germline): MDHEN, SYDVKM. The CDR3 loop is CASSLDRGRRGYTF. The DNA for the CDR3 is TGTGCCAGCAGCCTGGACAGGGGACGGCGTGGCTACACCTTC.

The J gene is TRBJ1-1, the V gene TRBV19; TRBD1 agrees at 9 bases. Germline CDR1 reads LNHDA; CDR2 reads SQIVND (reference sequence). The CDR3 loop spans 15 amino acids. Losses at the gene ends were 8 bases for V and 4 bases for J; bases not matched to a gene: 11. The CDR3 is CASSETGGSGTEAFF. Here the CDR3 DNA reads TGTGCCAGTTCCGAGACAGGGGGTTCTGGCACTGAAGCTTTCTTT. Full variable domain (rest looked up from reference TRBV19 and TRBJ1-1): DGGITQSPKYLFRKEGQNVTLSCEQNLNHDAMYWYRQDPGQGLRLIYYSQIVNDFQKGDIAEGYSVSREKKESFPLTVTSAQKNPTAFYLCASSETGGSGTEAFFGQGTRLTVV.